One sample yielded the 10 T cell receptor beta chains listed below, sequenced in a study of regulatory T cells in long-lasting Graves disease. Arm-PCR of CDR3 regions and iRepertoire HTBI primers were the basis on which TCR beta libraries were built. From the multiplex PCR reads, TCRdb called clonotypes with MiXCR, one entry per CDR3 protein. The table has hundreds of thousands of distinct CDR3 sequences, about 15% seen once. This sample's time point: newly diagnosed GD, antithyroid drugs for less than 3 months. From PBMCs, RNA was extracted and then used to make the TCR library. The sample was also reused in another study, on T cells in Graves' hyperthyroidism and ophthalmopathy.

Specimen: peripheral blood mononuclear cells (PBMCs), collected at new diagnosis, from a patient treated with antithyroid drugs. The origin of the receptors is a woman in her thirties with Graves disease.

The chain is built from TRBV20-1 and TRBJ2-1; 8 bases line up with TRBD2. Germline CDR1 is DFQATT and CDR2 is SNEGSKA (reference sequence). The ends lost 6 bases at V and 3 bases at J; junction bases unmatched: 10. The length of the CDR3 is 15 residues. The CDR3 loop reads CSADSGTRRYNEQFF. The CDR3 nucleotides read TGCAGTGCCGACTCCGGGACTAGACGCTACAATGAGCAGTTCTTC.

This clonotype was picked up a small number of times. The chain couples TRBV5-1 to TRBJ2-1; 13 nucleotides align to TRBD2. CDR1 and CDR2 (germline): SGHRS, YFSETQ. The CDR3 loop spans 16 amino acids. The junction had 10 bases not matched to a gene; V was cut back by 4 bases and J by 9 bases. In DNA, the CDR3 is TGCGCCAGCAGCCAGCCAAGGACTAGCGGGAGCTTTGAGCAGTTCTTC. Its translation: CASSQPRTSGSFEQFF.

Regarding this clonotype: Being one base from a much bigger clone, this may be a read error. The chain is built from TRBV12-3 or TRBV12-4 and TRBJ2-3, with 9 bases aligning to TRBD2. The CDR3 has 15 residues. DNA for the CDR3: TGTGCCAGCAGTTTCCTAGCGGGGAGCACAGATGCGCAGTATTTT. This gives the protein CASSFLAGSTDAQYF.

This clonotype appeared many times. CDR3 in DNA: TGTGCCAGCAGTGGCGGACTGGCTAGCGGGAGGAATGAGCAGTTCTTC. This gives the protein CASSGGLASGRNEQFF. J is TRBJ2-1 and V is TRBV28; 11 positions match TRBD2. V was pared by 5 bases and J by 7 bases, with 10 bases of the junction left unmatched. The length of the CDR3 is 16 residues. The germline gives CDR1 MDHEN, CDR2 SYDVKM.

This clonotype came up a few times. The chain uses TRBV2 and TRBJ2-2, with TRBD2 identical over 7 bases. The CDR3 length is 11 residues. CDR1 and CDR2 (germline): SNHLY, FYNNEI. With 9 bases clipped from V and 6 bases from J, the junction kept 1 base outside the gene matches. CDR3 coding DNA: TGTGCCAGGGGAGGGGCCGGGGAGCTGTTTTTT. As protein: CARGGAGELFF.

The V call is TRBV9, the J call TRBJ2-1, with 10 bases matching TRBD2. The germline V gene has CDR1 SGDLS and CDR2 YYNGEE. The CDR3 is 14 residues long. J lost 6 bases, V lost 6 bases, and 6 bases had no gene match. The CDR3 spells CASNPSGSFNEQFF. CDR3 coding DNA: TGTGCCAGCAACCCTAGCGGGAGTTTCAATGAGCAGTTCTTC.

This clonotype has a count of ten or more. The chain links TRBV7-9 to TRBJ2-7, with 8 bases lining up with TRBD1. The length of the CDR3 is 14 residues. Per germline, CDR1 SEHNR and CDR2 FQNEAQ (reference sequence). V shed 5 bases, J shed 4 bases, and the junction held 7 bases outside the gene matches. The CDR3 sequence is CASSPTGGGYEQYF. CDR3 nucleotide sequence: TGTGCCAGCAGCCCAACAGGGGGTGGTTACGAGCAGTACTTC.

Ten or more counts support this clonotype. The chain uses TRBV5-1 and TRBJ1-2, with D possibly being TRBD1 (5 bases). Germline-derived CDR1 and CDR2 are SGHRS and YFSETQ. V shed 3 bases and J shed 4 bases, with 22 bases lying between them. The CDR3 runs 17 residues. The CDR3 sequence is CASSSLGQGGVRYGYTF. Written as DNA, the CDR3 is TGCGCCAGCAGCTCGTTGGGCCAGGGCGGCGTTCGCTATGGCTACACCTTC. Full variable domain (outside the CDR3, taken from reference TRBV5-1 and TRBJ1-2): KAGVTQTPRYLIKTRGQQVTLSCSPISGHRSVSWYQQTPGQGLQFLFEYFSETQRNKGNFPGRFSGRQFSNSRSEMNVSTLELGDSALYLCASSSLGQGGVRYGYTFGSGTRLTVV.

The sample holds many counts of this clonotype. The rearrangement joins TRBV7-2 to TRBJ2-3; no firm D call. The CDR3 sequence is 14 residues long. The ends were cut back, 1 base at V and 2 bases at J, with 7 bases in the middle. Germline V lookup: CDR1 SGHTA, CDR2 FQGNSA. The DNA of the CDR3 is TGTGCCAGCAGCTTAGAGGTGCTCACAGATACGCAGTATTTT. This sequence encodes CASSLEVLTDTQYF.

This clonotype was detected only a few times. The chain uses TRBV6-2 or TRBV6-3 and TRBJ2-7; D gene unclear. Deletions cut 5 bases from V and 2 bases from J, with 13 bases between. The CDR3 runs to 14 residues. Germline V lookup: CDR1 MNHEY, CDR2 SVGEGT. CDR3 in DNA: TGTGCCAGCAGTAATCCGGACGGTCCCTACGAGCAGTACTTC. Its protein is CASSNPDGPYEQYF.